This record covers a single T cell receptor beta chain. Its matching antigen is unknown. This record comes from a study of cytomegalovirus exposure and HLA in healthy donors. Study conclusions and caveats: According to the study, around 180 TCR beta chains were cytomegalovirus-associated. DRB1 had the most TCR associations and HLA-C the fewest, a later analysis found, with rates varying by HLA locus.

This CDR3 has 16 residues. J gave up 2 bases and V 4 bases, and 12 bases lay outside the gene matches. Germline values: CDR1 SGHRS, CDR2 YFSETQ. The PCR ran on 60 Vbeta and 13 Jbeta primers. TCRdb's copy holds only in-frame clones and misses some; the assay was immunoSEQ multiplex PCR. The table includes 150,000 or so clones, roughly 80% detected once. Every donor was a healthy person donating bone marrow. Each donor was nominally healthy when sampled (though unrecorded immune exposures were likely). This rearrangement joins TRBV5-1 to TRBJ2-7, with TRBD1 matching over 7 bases. Sequenced: PBMCs. The clonotype comes from a woman aged 40-49 years in good health and CMV-seronegative. CDR3 sequence (DNA): TGCGCCAGCAGCGGGTCGTCCGGGACAGAACCCTACGAGCAGTACTTC. Translation: CASSGSSGTEPYEQYF.